This T cell receptor (beta chain) was recovered during a study of neurological immune-mediated disorders. Stated time point: longitudinal time-point 2. Volunteers from a blood bank in Maryland, USA, made up the healthy controls. A word on this clonotype: Its antigen is still unknown.

Each CDR3 protein gets one entry after TCRdb re-called the 5' RACE reads with MiXCR. This table has 60,000 to 75,000 distinct CDR3 sequences, 8.5% to 10% appearing once. Study results and limitations: While HTLV-1-associated myelopathy showed the greatest TCR clonal expansion, multiple sclerosis showed the least, falling below healthy controls. Across subjects, expanded clones had no CDR3 amino acid sequences in common, pointing to private repertoires in all groups.

The CDR3 covers 18 residues. CDR1 is MNHEY and CDR2 is SMNVEV in the germline V gene (reference sequence). With 3 bases clipped from V and 4 bases from J, the junction kept 10 bases outside the gene matches. The sample comprised PBMCs. This TCR was recovered from a young man in good health. J is TRBJ2-6 and V is TRBV27, with TRBD1 matching 9 bases. CDR3 sequence reads: CASSFWTGVSLGANVLTF. The CDR3 region has the DNA TGTGCCAGCAGTTTCTGGACAGGGGTCTCTCTGGGGGCCAACGTCCTGACTTTC.